Below are 10 T cell receptor beta chains sequenced from a single sample in a study of blood T cell repertoires in COVID-19 (TCRdb year 2020). Libraries were built with the immunoSEQ multiplex PCR assay. TCRdb re-hosts the immuneACCESS table, in-frame sequences only. Its copies lack some clones; in the studies checked, an unresolved V gene accounts for under half of them, and the cause for the rest is not known. For this sample the table gives 150,000 or so clones, of which 87% were detected only once. Together, the top ten hold about 6% of the sample. Sequencing was done on a sample of peripheral blood. These receptor sequences come from a man of 80 years or more with acute or convalescent COVID-19.

This clone was observed a handful of times. This chain joins TRBV27 and TRBJ2-7, with TRBD1 identical over 7 bases. The V gene's germline CDR1 is MNHEY and CDR2 SMNVEV (reference sequence). Trimming removed 0 bases from V and 3 bases from J; junction bases left unmatched: 5. The CDR3 spans 15 residues. The CDR3 DNA reads as TGTGCCAGCAGTTTATCGAGACAGGGTCGCTACGAGCAGTACTTC. Amino acid sequence: CASSLSRQGRYEQYF.

The chain is built from TRBV28 and TRBJ2-5; no reliable D call. V was trimmed by 1 base and J by 2 bases, leaving 5 bases between them. The CDR3 is 13 residues long. Germline V gene sequence: CDR1 MDHEN, CDR2 SYDVKM. This CDR3 is CASSLSRQETQYF. The DNA of the CDR3 is TGTGCCAGCAGTTTATCCAGACAAGAGACCCAGTACTTC.

The V call is TRBV18, the J call TRBJ1-4; 8 nucleotides agree with TRBD1. Germline assignment: CDR1 KGHSH and CDR2 LQKENI. J gave up 4 bases and V 4 bases, and 5 bases lay outside the gene matches. The CDR3 covers 15 residues. DNA for the CDR3: TGTGCCAGCTCACTCAACAGGGGGAGTAATGAAAAACTGTTTTTT. It encodes CASSLNRGSNEKLFF.

This chain uses TRBV5-1 with TRBJ1-2; 7 bases agree with TRBD1. The CDR3 consists of 16 residues. Germline V gives CDR1 SGHRS, CDR2 YFSETQ. The V gene end was trimmed by 3 bases and the J gene end by 3 bases; junction bases not matched to a gene: 11. The CDR3 region has the DNA TGCGCCAGCAGCTCGAGGCCGGGACAGAGGGACTATGGCTACACCTTC. This gives the protein CASSSRPGQRDYGYTF.

The genes are TRBV24-1 and TRBJ2-1; 11 bases align to TRBD2. The V gene's germline CDR1 is KGHDR and CDR2 SFDVKD. CDR3 length: 16 amino acids. V was pared by 3 bases and J by 10 bases, with 10 bases of the junction left unmatched. The chain's CDR3 is CATSDPGLAGSREQFF. The CDR3, as DNA: TGTGCCACCAGTGATCCCGGACTAGCGGGCTCTAGGGAGCAGTTCTTC.

The chain joins TRBV27 to TRBJ1-2; maybe TRBD1 (5 bases). The CDR3 extends over 13 amino acids. CDR1 and CDR2 (germline): MNHEY, SMNVEV (reference sequence). V shed 3 bases and J shed 3 bases, with 8 bases lying between them. In DNA form, the CDR3 reads TGTGCCAGCAGTTTCGGCAGGGACTATGGCTACACCTTC. It encodes CASSFGRDYGYTF.

The gene calls are TRBV29-1 and TRBJ2-3, with D perhaps TRBD2 (6 bases). CDR3 size: 14 residues. From germline, CDR1 is SQVTM and CDR2 ANQGSEA. The V gene lost 2 bases and the J gene lost 4 bases, with 13 bases spanning the gap. The CDR3 loop is CSVEWGGGADTQYF. Here the CDR3 DNA reads TGCAGCGTTGAATGGGGTGGCGGGGCAGATACGCAGTATTTT.

The chain uses TRBV3-1 (or the pseudogene TRBV3-2) and TRBJ2-7; 8 nucleotides align to TRBD2. Germline CDR1 and CDR2: LGHDT and YNNKEL (reference sequence). The CDR3 runs to 15 residues. With V trimmed by 1 base and J by 5 bases, 7 bases remained unmatched. In nucleotides, the CDR3 is TGTGCCAGCAGCCAAGGTATAGCGGGGTTGCACGAGCAGTACTTC. Protein: CASSQGIAGLHEQYF.

V is TRBV10-3 and J is TRBJ1-1; a possible D gene is TRBD1 (5 bases). The germline gives CDR1 ENHRY, CDR2 SYGVKD. The ends were cut back, 7 bases at V and 1 base at J, with 13 bases in the middle. The CDR3 runs 14 residues. CDR3 loop: CAITLGEENTEAFF. The CDR3 DNA reads as TGTGCCATCACCCTAGGGGAGGAGAACACTGAAGCTTTCTTT.

V and J are TRBV30 and TRBJ1-3; TRBD1 matches 7 bases. V dropped 3 bases and J dropped 0; count of bases not matched to a gene: 11. This CDR3 has 17 residues. Germline assignment: CDR1 GTSNPN and CDR2 SVGIG (reference sequence). Here the CDR3 reads CAWRTDRTKTSGNTIYF. In nucleotides, the CDR3 is TGTGCCTGGAGAACGGACAGGACCAAAACCTCTGGAAACACCATATATTTT.